This TCR beta chain emerged from a study of CD4 and CD8 cells across lung adenocarcinoma regions. This clonotype is medium-sized within its sample. Each CDR3 protein gets one entry after TCRdb re-called the PCR reads with MiXCR. Counted here are 9,500 to 15,000 distinct CDR3 sequences, 45% to 55% occurring once; the ten biggest clones make up approximately 25%. This CDR3 contains 16 residues. V lost 4 bases to trimming and J lost 2 bases; unmatched junction nucleotides: 10. Localized lung adenocarcinoma, a non-small cell lung cancer, affected the donors. The gene calls are TRBV12-3 or TRBV12-4 and TRBJ1-2, with 7 bases that match TRBD1. Sequencing was performed on CD8+ T cells from the margin of a lung tumor. The receptor was derived from a female donor with lung adenocarcinoma. The CD4 and CD8 labels of this study may be unreliable. In DNA form, the CDR3 reads TGTGCCAGCAGTTCCACCCCGACAGGGCTCAACTATGGCTACACCTTC. As protein: CASSSTPTGLNYGYTF.